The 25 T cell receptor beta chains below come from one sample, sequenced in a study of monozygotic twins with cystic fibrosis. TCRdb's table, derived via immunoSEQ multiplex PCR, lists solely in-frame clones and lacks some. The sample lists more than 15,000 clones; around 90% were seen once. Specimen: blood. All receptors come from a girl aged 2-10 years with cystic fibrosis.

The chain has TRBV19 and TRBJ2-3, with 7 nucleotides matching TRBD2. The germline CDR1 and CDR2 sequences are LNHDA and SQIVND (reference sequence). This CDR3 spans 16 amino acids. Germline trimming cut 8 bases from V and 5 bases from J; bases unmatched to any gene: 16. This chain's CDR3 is CASAPRGGGRGDTQYF. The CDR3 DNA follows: TGTGCCAGTGCTCCCCGTGGCGGGGGAAGAGGAGATACGCAGTATTTT.

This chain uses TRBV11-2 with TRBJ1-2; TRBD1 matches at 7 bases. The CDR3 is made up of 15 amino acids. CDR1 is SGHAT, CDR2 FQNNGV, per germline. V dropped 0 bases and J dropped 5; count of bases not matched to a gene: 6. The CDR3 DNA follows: TGTGCCAGCAGCTTAGAATGGGACAGTTTTTATGGCTACACCTTC. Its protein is CASSLEWDSFYGYTF.

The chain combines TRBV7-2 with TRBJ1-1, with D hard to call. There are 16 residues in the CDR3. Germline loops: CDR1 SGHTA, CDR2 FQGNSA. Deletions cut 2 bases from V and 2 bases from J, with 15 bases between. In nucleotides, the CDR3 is TGTGCCAGCAGCTTAACCGGGAACAGAATTAACACTGAAGCTTTCTTT. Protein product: CASSLTGNRINTEAFF.

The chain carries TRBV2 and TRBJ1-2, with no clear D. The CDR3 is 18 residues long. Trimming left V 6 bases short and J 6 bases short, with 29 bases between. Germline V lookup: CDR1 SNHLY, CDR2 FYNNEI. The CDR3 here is CASRSQHQSLVISNGYTF. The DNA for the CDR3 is TGTGCCAGCAGATCACAACATCAGAGTCTTGTGATCTCTAATGGCTACACCTTC.

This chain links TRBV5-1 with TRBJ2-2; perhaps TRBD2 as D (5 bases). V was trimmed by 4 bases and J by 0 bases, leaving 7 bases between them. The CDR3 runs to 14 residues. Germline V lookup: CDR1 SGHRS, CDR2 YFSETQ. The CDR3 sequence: CASSPGANTGELFF. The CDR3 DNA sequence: TGCGCCAGCAGCCCCGGGGCGAACACCGGGGAGCTGTTTTTT.

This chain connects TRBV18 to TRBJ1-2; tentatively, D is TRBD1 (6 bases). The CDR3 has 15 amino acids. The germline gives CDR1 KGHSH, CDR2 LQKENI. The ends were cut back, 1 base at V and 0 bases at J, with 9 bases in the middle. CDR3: CASSPLAGANYGYTF. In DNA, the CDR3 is TGTGCCAGCTCACCACTGGCAGGGGCTAACTATGGCTACACCTTC.

The CDR3 nucleotides read TGTGCCAGCAGCTTACCTTGGACAGGGGGAGGCGAGCAGTACTTC. This codes for CASSLPWTGGGEQYF. This rearrangement joins TRBV7-9 to TRBJ2-7, with 10 bases that match TRBD1. Germline CDR1 is SEHNR and CDR2 is FQNEAQ (reference sequence). The length of the CDR3 is 15 residues. The J segment lost 6 bases and the V segment lost 2 bases, leaving 7 bases of the junction unmatched.

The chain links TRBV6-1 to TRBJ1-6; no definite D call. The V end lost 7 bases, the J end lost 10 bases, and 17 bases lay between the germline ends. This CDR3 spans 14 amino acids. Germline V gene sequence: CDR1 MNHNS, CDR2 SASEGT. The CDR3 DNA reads TGTGCCAGCAAGGTTTTACAGTCTGGGTCACCCCTCCACTTT. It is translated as CASKVLQSGSPLHF.

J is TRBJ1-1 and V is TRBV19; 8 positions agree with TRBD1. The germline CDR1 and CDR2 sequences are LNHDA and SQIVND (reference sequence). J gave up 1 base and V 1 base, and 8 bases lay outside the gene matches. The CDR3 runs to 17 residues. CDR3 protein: CASSIAYGQGPNTEAFF. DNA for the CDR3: TGTGCCAGTAGTATAGCTTACGGACAGGGCCCGAACACTGAAGCTTTCTTT.

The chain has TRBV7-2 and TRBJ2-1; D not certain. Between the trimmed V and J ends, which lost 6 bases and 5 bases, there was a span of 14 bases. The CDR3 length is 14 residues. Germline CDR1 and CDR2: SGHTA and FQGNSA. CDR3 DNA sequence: TGTGCCAGCAGTTTTAGAGACGACAACAATGAGCAGTTCTTC. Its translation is CASSFRDDNNEQFF.

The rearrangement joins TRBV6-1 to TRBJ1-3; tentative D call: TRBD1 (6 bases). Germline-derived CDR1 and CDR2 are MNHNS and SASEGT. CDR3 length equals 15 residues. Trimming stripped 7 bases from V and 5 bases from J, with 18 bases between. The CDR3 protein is CASITTGMGRNTIYF. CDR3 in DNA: TGTGCCAGCATCACCACAGGGATGGGGAGAAACACCATATATTTT.

The CDR3 region is CASSDPGQNPDTQYF. For the CDR3, the DNA is TGTGCCAGCAGTGACCCGGGACAGAACCCAGATACGCAGTATTTT. The genes are TRBV6-1 and TRBJ2-3, with 7 bases fitting TRBD1. V shed 3 bases, J shed 4 bases, and the junction held 7 bases outside the gene matches. Germline CDR1 is MNHNS and CDR2 is SASEGT. This CDR3 has 15 residues.

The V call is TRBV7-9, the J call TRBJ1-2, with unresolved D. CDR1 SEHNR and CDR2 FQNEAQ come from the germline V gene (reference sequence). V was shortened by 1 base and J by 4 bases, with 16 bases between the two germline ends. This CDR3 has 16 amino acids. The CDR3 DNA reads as TGTGCCAGCAGCTTAGAGGCGTACCGGAGACCCTATGGCTACACCTTC. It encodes CASSLEAYRRPYGYTF.

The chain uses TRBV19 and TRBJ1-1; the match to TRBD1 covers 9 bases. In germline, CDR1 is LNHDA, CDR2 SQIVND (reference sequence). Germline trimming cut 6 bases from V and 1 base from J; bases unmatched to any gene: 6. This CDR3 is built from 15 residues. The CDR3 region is CASRTGGRGNTEAFF. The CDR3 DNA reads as TGTGCCAGTAGGACAGGGGGAAGGGGGAACACTGAAGCTTTCTTT.

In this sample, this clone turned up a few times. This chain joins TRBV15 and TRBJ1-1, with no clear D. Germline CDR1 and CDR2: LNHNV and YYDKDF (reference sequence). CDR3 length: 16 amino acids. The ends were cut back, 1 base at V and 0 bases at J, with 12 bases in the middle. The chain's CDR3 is CATSRGILPMNTEAFF. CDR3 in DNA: TGTGCCACCAGCAGAGGAATCCTCCCCATGAACACTGAAGCTTTCTTT.

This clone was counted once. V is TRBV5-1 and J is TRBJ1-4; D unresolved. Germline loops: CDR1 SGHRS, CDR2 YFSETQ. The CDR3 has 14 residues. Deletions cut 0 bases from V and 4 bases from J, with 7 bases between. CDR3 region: CASSLAGNNEKLFF. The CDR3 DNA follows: TGCGCCAGCAGCTTGGCCGGAAATAATGAAAAACTGTTTTTT. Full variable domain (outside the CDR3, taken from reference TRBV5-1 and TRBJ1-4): KAGVTQTPRYLIKTRGQQVTLSCSPISGHRSVSWYQQTPGQGLQFLFEYFSETQRNKGNFPGRFSGRQFSNSRSEMNVSTLELGDSALYLCASSLAGNNEKLFFGSGTQLSVL.

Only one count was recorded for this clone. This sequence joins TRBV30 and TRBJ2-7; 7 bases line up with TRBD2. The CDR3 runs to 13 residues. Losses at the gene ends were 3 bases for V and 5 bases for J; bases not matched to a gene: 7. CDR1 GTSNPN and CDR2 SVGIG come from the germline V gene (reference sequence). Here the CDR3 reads CAWSQRGPDEQYF. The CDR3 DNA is TGTGCCTGGAGCCAGCGGGGACCTGACGAGCAGTACTTC. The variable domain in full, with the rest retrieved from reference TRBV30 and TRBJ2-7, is SQTIHQWPATLVQPVGSPLSLECTVEGTSNPNLYWYRQAAGRGLQLLFYSVGIGQISSEVPQNLSASRPQDRQFILSSKKLLLSDSGFYLCAWSQRGPDEQYFGPGTRLTVT.

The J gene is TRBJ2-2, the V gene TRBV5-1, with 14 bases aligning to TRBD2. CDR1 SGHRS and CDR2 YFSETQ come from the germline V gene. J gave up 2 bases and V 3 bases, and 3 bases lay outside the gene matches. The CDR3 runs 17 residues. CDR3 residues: CASSWTSGGTNTGELFF. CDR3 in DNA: TGCGCCAGCAGCTGGACTAGCGGGGGGACCAACACCGGGGAGCTGTTTTTT.

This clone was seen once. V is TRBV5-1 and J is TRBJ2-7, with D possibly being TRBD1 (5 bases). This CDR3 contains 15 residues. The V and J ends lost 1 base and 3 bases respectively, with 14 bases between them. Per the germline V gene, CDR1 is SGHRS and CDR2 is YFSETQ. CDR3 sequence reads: CASSLLTDASYEQYF. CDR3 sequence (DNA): TGCGCCAGCAGCTTGCTGACAGACGCTAGCTACGAGCAGTACTTC. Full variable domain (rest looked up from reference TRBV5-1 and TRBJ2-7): KAGVTQTPRYLIKTRGQQVTLSCSPISGHRSVSWYQQTPGQGLQFLFEYFSETQRNKGNFPGRFSGRQFSNSRSEMNVSTLELGDSALYLCASSLLTDASYEQYFGPGTRLTVT.

CDR3 loop: CASSLAGRGLEHQPQHF. CDR3 nucleotides: TGTGCCAGCAGCTTAGCGGGAAGGGGACTGGAGCATCAGCCCCAGCATTTT. This chain connects TRBV7-9 to TRBJ1-5, with D tentatively TRBD1 (5 bases). V was pared by 0 bases and J by 5 bases, with 17 bases between. Germline V gene lookup returns CDR1 SEHNR and CDR2 FQNEAQ (reference sequence). The CDR3 runs to 17 residues.

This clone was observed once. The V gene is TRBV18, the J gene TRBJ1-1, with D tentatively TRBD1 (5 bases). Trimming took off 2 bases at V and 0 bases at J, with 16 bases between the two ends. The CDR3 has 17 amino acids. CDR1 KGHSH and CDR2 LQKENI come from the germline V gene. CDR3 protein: CASSPMGRGIMNTEAFF. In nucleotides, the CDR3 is TGTGCCAGCTCACCAATGGGTCGGGGGATCATGAACACTGAAGCTTTCTTT.

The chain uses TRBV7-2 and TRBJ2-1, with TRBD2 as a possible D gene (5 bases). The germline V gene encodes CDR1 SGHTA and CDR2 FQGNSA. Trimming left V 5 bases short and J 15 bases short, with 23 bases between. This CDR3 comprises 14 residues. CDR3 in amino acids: CASSPLTRAAQLFF. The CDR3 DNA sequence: TGTGCCAGCAGCCCCCTAACGAGGGCGGCCCAGTTGTTCTTC.

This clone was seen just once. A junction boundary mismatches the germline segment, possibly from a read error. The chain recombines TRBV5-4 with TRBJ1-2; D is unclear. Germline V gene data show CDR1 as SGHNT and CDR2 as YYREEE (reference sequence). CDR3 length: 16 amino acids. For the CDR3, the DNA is TGCGCCAGCAGCCAAGACCTGGCAAGGAATTACTATGGCTACACCTTC. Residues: CASSQDLARNYYGYTF.

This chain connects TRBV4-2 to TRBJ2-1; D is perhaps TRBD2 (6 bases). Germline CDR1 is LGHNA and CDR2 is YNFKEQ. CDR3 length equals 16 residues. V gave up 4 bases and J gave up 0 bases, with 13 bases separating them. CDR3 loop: CASSPPGLDSYNEQFF. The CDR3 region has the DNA TGTGCCAGCAGCCCGCCGGGACTTGACTCCTACAATGAGCAGTTCTTC.

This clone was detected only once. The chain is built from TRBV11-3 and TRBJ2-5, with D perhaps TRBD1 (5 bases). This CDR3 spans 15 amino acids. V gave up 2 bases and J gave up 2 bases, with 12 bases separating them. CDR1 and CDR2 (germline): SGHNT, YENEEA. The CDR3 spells CASSLRNTGQETQYF. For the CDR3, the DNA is TGTGCCAGCAGCTTAAGAAATACAGGTCAAGAGACCCAGTACTTC.